This T cell receptor beta chain was retrieved from a study of OX40 agonist ivuxolimab in advanced cancers. Trimming took 6 bases from V and 10 from J, leaving 13 bases between them. The CDR3 consists of 13 residues. Per germline, CDR1 SNHLY and CDR2 FYNNEI. Excluded were patients having autoimmune disease history or systemic immunosuppression. Method: immunoSEQ multiplex PCR; TCRdb's copy keeps in-frame clones and lacks some. The table includes roughly 92,000 clones, approximately 80% detected once. The chain uses TRBV2 and TRBJ1-6; D may be TRBD1 (5 bases). The material sequenced was CD4+ or CD8+ T cells sorted from blood, taken in a trial of the OX40 agonist ivuxolimab. The origin of this receptor is an adult with an advanced solid tumor such as melanoma, head and neck, liver or kidney cancer. The CDR3 DNA sequence: TGTGCCAGCAGAACGGACAAGAACTCACCCCTCCACTTT. Translating gives CASRTDKNSPLHF.